Here is one TCR beta chain with its context. Antigen: not known. PCR involved 60 Vbeta and 13 Jbeta primers. Assay used: immunoSEQ multiplex PCR; TCRdb lists only in-frame clones, some missing. The sample consists of approximately 150,000 clones, 60% to 80% of them appearing once. The data belong to a study of cytomegalovirus exposure and HLA in healthy donors. Study-wide findings and caveats: A later analysis reported that several of the most significant clusters appeared to be linked to common viral pathogens, among them Epstein-Barr virus. Segments of the TCR beta V type were, in most cases, productive about 90% or about 30% of the time in an earlier analysis.

V shed 7 bases and J shed 5 bases, with 14 bases lying between them. The CDR3 consists of 14 residues. The germline V gene has CDR1 MGHDK and CDR2 SYGVNS. The sample consisted of PBMCs. The sequence was collected from a woman aged 45 to 65 in good health and CMV-seropositive. The rearrangement uses TRBV25-1 and TRBJ1-4; D perhaps matches TRBD1 (6 bases). The CDR3 region has the DNA TGTGCCAGCAACAGGGTGGGACCCAATGAAAAACTGTTTTTT. Its translation is CASNRVGPNEKLFF.